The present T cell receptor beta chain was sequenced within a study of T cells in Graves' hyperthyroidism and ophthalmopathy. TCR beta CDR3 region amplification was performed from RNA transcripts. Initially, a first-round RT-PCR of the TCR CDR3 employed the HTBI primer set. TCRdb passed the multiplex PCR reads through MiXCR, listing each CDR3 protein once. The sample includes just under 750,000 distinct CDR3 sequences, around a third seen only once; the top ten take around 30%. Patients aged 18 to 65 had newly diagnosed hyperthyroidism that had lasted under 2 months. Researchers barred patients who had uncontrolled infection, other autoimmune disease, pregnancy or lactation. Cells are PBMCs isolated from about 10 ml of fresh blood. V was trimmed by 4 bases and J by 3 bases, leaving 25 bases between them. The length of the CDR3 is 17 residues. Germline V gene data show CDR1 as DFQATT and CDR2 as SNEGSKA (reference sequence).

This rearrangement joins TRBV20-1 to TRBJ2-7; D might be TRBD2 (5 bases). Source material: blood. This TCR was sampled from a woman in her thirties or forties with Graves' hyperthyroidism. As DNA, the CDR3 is TGCAGTGCTAAGGCCGACCTGTCCCCTCCCCGGGGCTACGAGCAGTACTTC. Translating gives CSAKADLSPPRGYEQYF.